This T cell receptor (beta chain) was obtained from a study of T cell repertoires in cytomegalovirus infection. In the study overall: HLA-C-restricted CMV epitopes, recently identified, and well-studied HLA-B-restricted ones were used by the study. Study observations and caveats: Predominance within the ex vivo response was attributable to HLA-C-restricted CMV-specific TCR beta clonotypes.

TCRdb re-called the reads through MiXCR, storing one row per CDR3 protein. The sample holds under 200,000 distinct CDR3 sequences, about 20% seen once. Germline V CDR1 and CDR2: SGHTA, FQGNSA. This CDR3 spans 13 amino acids. V was pared by 6 bases and J by 3 bases, with 3 bases of the junction left unmatched. This clonotype came up a few times. Its cognate antigen is unknown. The chain has TRBV7-2 and TRBJ2-5, with TRBD1 matching over 8 bases. The source was CD8+ T cells from cultured PBMCs, collected from culture after CMV antigen stimulation. This TCR came from a human donor in good health (CMV status not recorded). Some clones in this sample may be carry-over from other donors' samples. The CDR3 protein is CASRETGEETQYF. In DNA form, the CDR3 reads TGTGCCAGCAGGGAGACAGGGGAAGAGACCCAGTACTTC.